The 24 T cell receptor beta chains below all came from one sample that was sequenced in a study of CD8+ T cells in alopecia areata. RNA, once extracted, was reverse transcribed into cDNA for use as the sequencing template. Profiled with immunoSEQ multiplex PCR; TCRdb holds only in-frame clones, not every one. This table holds 140,000 to 150,000 clones, roughly 53% found once. Source: CD4+ T cells sorted from blood, taken at week 0. These receptors were taken from a human donor with alopecia areata.

The V call is TRBV30, the J call TRBJ1-2; D may be TRBD1 (5 bases). The length of the CDR3 is 13 residues. Trimming removed 2 bases from V and 1 base from J, with 8 bases in between. Germline V gene sequence: CDR1 GTSNPN, CDR2 SVGIG (reference sequence). The DNA of the CDR3 is TGTGCCTGGAGTAGGGACGATAACTATGGCTACACCTTC. Translating gives CAWSRDDNYGYTF.

This clone has more than one count but fewer than ten. The same CDR3 also results from other DNA sequences found in this sample. The chain is built from TRBV29-1 and TRBJ2-6; no definite D call. The CDR3 is 13 residues long. V was pared by 2 bases and J by 0 bases, with 2 bases between. Germline assignment: CDR1 SQVTM and CDR2 ANQGSEA. In nucleotides, the CDR3 is TGCAGCGTTGAAACCTCTGGGGCCAACGTCCTGACTTTC. It codes for CSVETSGANVLTF.

J is TRBJ1-1 and V is TRBV29-1, with no clear D. Trimming removed 6 bases at V and 3 bases at J, with 11 bases between. Germline V gene sequence: CDR1 SQVTM, CDR2 ANQGSEA. The CDR3 sequence is 12 residues long. Here the CDR3 reads CSVARGDTEAFF. The CDR3 region has the DNA TGCAGCGTCGCTCGGGGTGACACTGAAGCTTTCTTT.

The chain uses TRBV27 and TRBJ2-5, with a possible D match to TRBD2 (5 bases). Trimming removed 3 bases at V and 5 bases at J, with 25 bases between. The CDR3 is 18 amino acids. The germline gives CDR1 MNHEY, CDR2 SMNVEV (reference sequence). The CDR3, as DNA: TGTGCCAGCAGTTTGTTAGAGGTGGCACGGAGGTATCGGGAGACCCAGTACTTC. Translating it yields CASSLLEVARRYRETQYF.

This chain links TRBV29-1 with TRBJ1-5; perhaps TRBD1 as D (6 bases). Trimming took 4 bases from V and 4 from J, leaving 14 bases between them. The V gene's germline CDR1 is SQVTM and CDR2 ANQGSEA. CDR3 length: 14 residues. CDR3 bases: TGCAGCGTTGTCACCGGGGGGCCTAATCAGCCCCAGCATTTT. Translation gives CSVVTGGPNQPQHF.

The chain has TRBV2 and TRBJ2-1; TRBD2 might be the D (5 bases). Trimming stripped 2 bases from V and 2 bases from J, with 10 bases between. This CDR3 has 15 amino acids. The germline gives CDR1 SNHLY, CDR2 FYNNEI. CDR3 sequence reads: CASSESGLTYNEQFF. Here the CDR3 DNA reads TGTGCCAGCAGTGAAAGCGGCTTAACCTACAATGAGCAGTTCTTC.

The chain couples TRBV18 to TRBJ2-1, with D tentatively TRBD2 (5 bases). Germline V gene sequence: CDR1 KGHSH, CDR2 LQKENI. The germline V and J ends were trimmed by 9 bases and 2 bases, with 11 bases remaining between them. This CDR3 region has 13 residues. The CDR3 loop reads CASSLAPYNEQFF. CDR3 DNA sequence: TGTGCCAGTTCGCTAGCACCCTACAATGAGCAGTTCTTC. Full variable domain (outside the CDR3, taken from reference TRBV18 and TRBJ2-1): NAGVMQNPRHLVRRRGQEARLRCSPMKGHSHVYWYRQLPEEGLKFMVYLQKENIIDESGMPKERFSAEFPKEGPSILRIQQVVRGDSAAYFCASSLAPYNEQFFGPGTRLTVL.

This clone has only a few counts. DNA of the CDR3: TGCGCCAGCAGCTTGCGAGGCGCAGAGACCCAGTACTTC. Its protein product is CASSLRGAETQYF. The chain links TRBV5-1 to TRBJ2-5; D call uncertain. Trimming stripped 1 base from V and 4 bases from J, with 8 bases between. The CDR3 totals 13 residues. Per the germline V gene, CDR1 is SGHRS and CDR2 is YFSETQ.

V usage is TRBV29-1 and J usage is TRBJ2-3; D might be TRBD2 (5 bases). Germline lookup yields CDR1 SQVTM and CDR2 ANQGSEA. CDR3 length: 14 residues. The CDR3 is CSIAIRVEADTQYF. CDR3 nucleotide sequence: TGCAGTATCGCGATTAGGGTGGAGGCAGATACGCAGTATTTT.

The chain joins TRBV29-1 to TRBJ2-7; D tentatively fits TRBD1 or TRBD2 (7 bases each). Looked up from germline, CDR1 is SQVTM and CDR2 is ANQGSEA. CDR3 length: 13 residues. V was shortened by 6 bases and J by 8 bases, with 20 bases between the two germline ends. The CDR3 loop is CSVQLDRRGKQYF. Written as DNA, the CDR3 is TGCAGCGTACAGCTGGACAGGCGGGGGAAGCAGTACTTC.

The chain carries TRBV2 and TRBJ2-7; 8 positions agree with TRBD1. The length of the CDR3 is 14 residues. The germline V gene encodes CDR1 SNHLY and CDR2 FYNNEI. The V segment lost 5 bases and the J segment 4 bases; nucleotides outside the gene matches: 7. CDR3 coding DNA: TGTGCCAGCAGTAAAAGGACAGGGATTTACGAGCAGTACTTC. It specifies CASSKRTGIYEQYF.

The V call is TRBV27, the J call TRBJ1-2; perhaps TRBD1 as D (5 bases). V was cut by 8 bases and J by 6 bases, with 13 bases left in between. CDR3 length: 12 amino acids. CDR1 is MNHEY, CDR2 SMNVEV, per germline (reference sequence). The CDR3 nucleotides read TGTGCCAGCCGACGTCGGGGGGATGGCTACACCTTC. The encoded protein is CASRRRGDGYTF.

This sequence joins TRBV20-1 and TRBJ1-2; D not certain. CDR3 length: 11 residues. The germline CDR1 and CDR2 sequences are DFQATT and SNEGSKA (reference sequence). The DNA for the CDR3 is TGCAGCCTACACCTATTCTATGGCTACACCTTC. This translates into CSLHLFYGYTF.

The chain employs TRBV30 and TRBJ1-2, with D uncertain. Trimming removed 4 bases at V and 2 bases at J, with 14 bases between. The CDR3 is made up of 14 amino acids. CDR1 and CDR2 (germline): GTSNPN, SVGIG (reference sequence). The CDR3 loop reads CAWTRTPGNYGYTF. CDR3 DNA: TGTGCCTGGACCAGAACCCCGGGAAACTATGGCTACACCTTC.

The rearrangement joins TRBV9 to TRBJ2-4; D possibly corresponds to TRBD1 (5 bases). Trimming took off 9 bases at V and 5 bases at J, with 21 bases between the two ends. The CDR3 runs to 15 residues. Per the germline V gene, CDR1 is SGDLS and CDR2 is YYNGEE. The CDR3: CAINRWRRGQNIQYF. CDR3 DNA sequence: TGTGCCATCAATCGTTGGAGAAGGGGCCAAAACATTCAGTACTTC.

V usage is TRBV4-1 and J usage is TRBJ2-7; 9 bases align to TRBD1. The V and J ends lost 4 bases and 2 bases, in that order; junction bases with no gene match: 9. Germline values: CDR1 MGHRA, CDR2 YSYEKL. This CDR3 comprises 16 residues. The CDR3 region is CASSPYKGTGPYEQYF. CDR3 DNA: TGCGCCAGCAGCCCCTACAAAGGGACAGGGCCCTACGAGCAGTACTTC.

CDR3 region: CASSLGPNNEQFF. The CDR3, as DNA: TGCGCCAGCAGCTTGGGTCCGAACAATGAGCAGTTCTTC. This sequence joins TRBV5-1 and TRBJ2-1; D is unresolved. The germline gives CDR1 SGHRS, CDR2 YFSETQ. This CDR3 comprises 13 residues. Between the trimmed V and J ends, which lost 0 bases and 5 bases, there was a span of 6 bases.

This chain joins TRBV30 and TRBJ2-1; a possible D gene is TRBD1 (6 bases). Germline V lookup: CDR1 GTSNPN, CDR2 SVGIG (reference sequence). V dropped 4 bases and J dropped 6 bases, with 13 bases sitting between them. The CDR3 is 13 amino acids. The CDR3 DNA reads TGTGCCTGGAACGCTAACAGGGTCAATGAGCAGTTCTTC. Translated: CAWNANRVNEQFF.

The chain uses TRBV5-1 and TRBJ1-6, with a tentative D call TRBD1 (5 bases). The CDR3 runs to 14 residues. Per the germline V gene, CDR1 is SGHRS and CDR2 is YFSETQ. Trimming removed 7 bases from V and 7 bases from J, with 15 bases in between. The chain's CDR3 is CASGPGTENSPLHF. The CDR3 DNA is TGCGCCAGCGGCCCTGGGACGGAGAATTCACCCCTCCACTTT.

V is TRBV30 and J is TRBJ2-2, with 8 bases aligning to TRBD2. Germline V gives CDR1 GTSNPN, CDR2 SVGIG (reference sequence). V trimming: 0 bases; J trimming: 12 bases; junction bases outside the gene matches: 3. The CDR3 spans 12 residues. This CDR3 is CAWSVPGGKLFF. In DNA, the CDR3 is TGTGCCTGGAGTGTACCGGGGGGGAAGCTGTTTTTT.

The chain is built from TRBV30 and TRBJ2-1; TRBD2 might be the D (6 bases). Looked up from germline, CDR1 is GTSNPN and CDR2 is SVGIG (reference sequence). The CDR3 is 15 residues long. V lost 5 bases and J lost 0, with 14 bases in between. The CDR3 region has the DNA TGTGCCTGGGCAAATGGGGGGACCTCCTACAATGAGCAGTTCTTC. As protein: CAWANGGTSYNEQFF. The whole variable domain, remainder taken from reference TRBV30 and TRBJ2-1, is SQTIHQWPATLVQPVGSPLSLECTVEGTSNPNLYWYRQAAGRGLQLLFYSVGIGQISSEVPQNLSASRPQDRQFILSSKKLLLSDSGFYLCAWANGGTSYNEQFFGPGTRLTVL.

V is TRBV2 and J is TRBJ2-4; TRBD1 agrees at 7 bases. Germline values: CDR1 SNHLY, CDR2 FYNNEI. This CDR3 contains 15 residues. Losses at the gene ends were 4 bases for V and 5 bases for J; bases not matched to a gene: 8. In DNA, the CDR3 is TGTGCCAGCAGTGTTGGCAGGGGGAGAGAAAACATTCAGTACTTC. It codes for CASSVGRGRENIQYF.

A single count supports this clone. The rearrangement uses TRBV11-1 and TRBJ1-2; no reliable D call. CDR3 size: 11 residues. The V end was cut by 5 bases, the J end by 5 bases, with 6 bases between. Germline assignment: CDR1 SGHAT and CDR2 FQDESV (reference sequence). The CDR3 protein is CASSAGYGYTF. CDR3 in DNA: TGTGCCAGCAGCGCTGGGTATGGCTACACCTTC.

This clone has only one observation. This sequence joins TRBV15 and TRBJ2-4, with D possibly TRBD1 on 6 matching bases. V dropped 2 bases and J dropped 7 bases, with 18 bases sitting between them. Germline values: CDR1 LNHNV, CDR2 YYDKDF (reference sequence). The CDR3 sequence is 16 residues long. The CDR3 region is CATSRTINSGGNIQYF. CDR3 sequence (DNA): TGTGCCACCAGCAGAACGATTAACTCTGGGGGCAACATTCAGTACTTC.